This T cell receptor beta chain was identified in a study of identifying expanded T cells in peripheral blood. Study-wide results and limits: Variance in clone template counts between approximately two-week samples significantly increased with total template count across all healthy donors.

The germline V gene encodes CDR1 DFQATT and CDR2 SNEGSKA (reference sequence). The V gene lost 3 bases and the J gene lost 7 bases, with 4 bases spanning the gap. There are 10 residues in the CDR3. Turning to this clone: The antigen remains undetermined.

Measured with immunoSEQ multiplex PCR; TCRdb has only the in-frame clones, and not every one. The sample shows tens of thousands of clones, 82% of them seen only once. The sequenced material came from blood. The TCR sequence derives from a person aged 18-70 years in good health. J is TRBJ2-1 and V is TRBV20-1; D call uncertain. The CDR3 nucleotides are TGCAGTGCTAGCCGAAATGAGCAGTTCTTC. Amino acid sequence: CSASRNEQFF.